A selection of T cell receptor beta chains follows, all from one sample in a study of metastatic and nonmetastatic thyroid tumors. TCRdb reprocessed the PCR reads using MiXCR. The table records 39,000 or so clones, less than 50% of them present only once. Sequencing was done on a sample of tumor tissue. These receptor sequences come from a male donor with papillary thyroid cancer or a benign thyroid nodule (not recorded which). Some clones in this sample may be carry-over from other donors' samples. Both conserved end residues are part of each CDR3. Fields, in order: V gene, D gene, clone size, J gene, CDR3 DNA, CDR3 protein. A D gene is named only where the DNA matches it firmly. Clone size is given for some rows only: seen once, a few or many times, or a class if the clone is expanded.

v_gene: TRBV4-1; d_gene: NA; abundance: NA; j_gene: TRBJ2-5; CDR3nt: TGCGCCAGCAGCCAAGATTCCGCAGGGTGGAGCGAGACCCAGTACTTC; CDR3aa: CASSQDSAGWSETQYF
v_gene: TRBV5-1; d_gene: NA; abundance: NA; j_gene: TRBJ2-3; CDR3nt: TGCGCCAGCAGCTTGGGACGTTTCACAGATACGCAGTATTTT; CDR3aa: CASSLGRFTDTQYF
v_gene: TRBV12-3/TRBV12-4; d_gene: TRBD1; abundance: NA; j_gene: TRBJ2-2; CDR3nt: TGTGCCAGCAGCCCGGACAGGGTTGGCACCGGGGAGCTGTTTTTT; CDR3aa: CASSPDRVGTGELFF
v_gene: TRBV4-1; d_gene: NA; abundance: NA; j_gene: TRBJ1-4; CDR3nt: TGCGCCAGCAGCCAGGCTCGAAATGAAAAACTGTTTTTT; CDR3aa: CASSQARNEKLFF
v_gene: TRBV6-2/TRBV6-3; d_gene: NA; abundance: few; j_gene: TRBJ2-7; CDR3nt: TGTGCCAGCAGAGACGGGAGCTCCTACGAGCAGTACTTC; CDR3aa: CASRDGSSYEQYF
v_gene: TRBV30; d_gene: TRBD1; abundance: NA; j_gene: TRBJ1-2; CDR3nt: TGTGCCTTCAGAACAGGGGGCCGGTATGGCTACACCTTC; CDR3aa: CAFRTGGRYGYTF
v_gene: TRBV12-3/TRBV12-4; d_gene: NA; abundance: few; j_gene: TRBJ1-3; CDR3nt: TGTGCCAGCAGTGATGGACTGCGAAACACCATATATTTT; CDR3aa: CASSDGLRNTIYF
v_gene: TRBV27; d_gene: NA; abundance: NA; j_gene: TRBJ1-5; CDR3nt: TGTGCCAGCAGTCCGGTCGGGGAGCAGATAATGAATCAGCCCCAGCATTTT; CDR3aa: CASSPVGEQIMNQPQHF
v_gene: TRBV24-1; d_gene: TRBD2; abundance: NA; j_gene: TRBJ2-5; CDR3nt: TGTGCCACCAGTGAACCTGGACTAGCGGCTCAAGAGACCCAGTACTTC; CDR3aa: CATSEPGLAAQETQYF
v_gene: TRBV30; d_gene: NA; abundance: NA; j_gene: TRBJ2-5; CDR3nt: TGTGCCTGGAGTGTGGACAGAGGGCAAGAGACCCAGTACTTC; CDR3aa: CAWSVDRGQETQYF
v_gene: TRBV7-9; d_gene: NA; abundance: NA; j_gene: TRBJ2-7; CDR3nt: TGTGCCAGCAGCTGGAACCCTGGGGGGAAGAACGAGCAGTACTTC; CDR3aa: CASSWNPGGKNEQYF
v_gene: TRBV28; d_gene: NA; abundance: NA; j_gene: TRBJ2-2; CDR3nt: TGTGCCAGCCAACGGGCGAACACCGGGGAGCTGTTTTTT; CDR3aa: CASQRANTGELFF
v_gene: TRBV4-3; d_gene: TRBD1; abundance: NA; j_gene: TRBJ1-6; CDR3nt: TGCGCCAGCAGCCAATCCGGGACAGGGGTTTCACCCCTCCACTTT; CDR3aa: CASSQSGTGVSPLHF
v_gene: TRBV4-2; d_gene: TRBD1; abundance: NA; j_gene: TRBJ1-5; CDR3nt: TGTGCCAGCAGCCCGAGCTTGACAGGGCGGCAGCCCCAGCATTTT; CDR3aa: CASSPSLTGRQPQHF
v_gene: TRBV5-1; d_gene: TRBD1; abundance: NA; j_gene: TRBJ1-2; CDR3nt: TGCGCCAGCAGCCTTGAGGACAGGGTCTATGGCTACACCTTC; CDR3aa: CASSLEDRVYGYTF
v_gene: TRBV28; d_gene: NA; abundance: NA; j_gene: TRBJ2-3; CDR3nt: TGTGCCAGCAGTGTCACAGATACGCAGTATTTT; CDR3aa: CASSVTDTQYF
v_gene: TRBV5-1; d_gene: TRBD2; abundance: NA; j_gene: TRBJ2-3; CDR3nt: TGCGCCAGCAGCTTGTCTAGCGGGAGAACAGATACGCAGTATTTT; CDR3aa: CASSLSSGRTDTQYF
v_gene: TRBV6-1; d_gene: NA; abundance: NA; j_gene: TRBJ2-1; CDR3nt: TGTGCCAGCGGAAATGGTCCGGTGAATGAGCAGTTCTTC; CDR3aa: CASGNGPVNEQFF
v_gene: TRBV5-1; d_gene: TRBD2; abundance: few; j_gene: TRBJ2-7; CDR3nt: TGCGCCAGCAGCGGTGGACTAGCGGGAGAAGTCAGAGTGTACGAGCAGTACTTC; CDR3aa: CASSGGLAGEVRVYEQYF
v_gene: TRBV5-1; d_gene: TRBD2; abundance: NA; j_gene: TRBJ2-1; CDR3nt: TGCGCCAGCAGCTTGGCTCTAGCGGCGAACAATGAGCAGTTCTTC; CDR3aa: CASSLALAANNEQFF
v_gene: TRBV30; d_gene: NA; abundance: few; j_gene: TRBJ2-1; CDR3nt: TGTGCCTCGGGGGCCTCGATCAATGAGCAGTTCTTC; CDR3aa: CASGASINEQFF
v_gene: TRBV20-1; d_gene: NA; abundance: NA; j_gene: TRBJ1-6; CDR3nt: TGCAGTGCTAGAGAACTCCTGGGATCCTATAATTCACCCCTCCACTTT; CDR3aa: CSARELLGSYNSPLHF
v_gene: TRBV11-3; d_gene: NA; abundance: NA; j_gene: TRBJ2-1; CDR3nt: TGTGCCAGCAGCCCCGGTACAAGTGAGCAGTTCTTC; CDR3aa: CASSPGTSEQFF
v_gene: TRBV18; d_gene: NA; abundance: once; j_gene: TRBJ2-7; CDR3nt: TGTGCCAGCTCACCAAACGGGGCCGGGAACTCCTACGAGCAGTACTTC; CDR3aa: CASSPNGAGNSYEQYF